In this sample, the clone carrying this T cell receptor beta chain turned up many times. Its specificity is unknown. Time point given: newly diagnosed GD, antithyroid drugs for less than 3 months. Following extraction of RNA from PBMCs, that RNA was used to make the TCR library. This CDR3 is built from 13 residues. The V end was cut by 3 bases, the J end by 5 bases, with 10 bases between. The germline V gene has CDR1 SGHNT and CDR2 YENEEA. Through Arm-PCR of CDR3 regions and iRepertoire HTBI primers, TCR beta libraries were built. MiXCR was run by TCRdb on the multiplex PCR reads, yielding one entry per CDR3 protein. The sample carries 450,000 to 650,000 distinct CDR3 sequences, roughly 16% recorded once. This sample was taken from a study of regulatory T cells in long-lasting Graves disease. The study, taken as a whole, reports: Among samples with persistent disease, TRBV28, TRBJ1-2 and TRBJ2-5 were favored. The study found lower TCR diversity in persistent Graves' patients than in newly diagnosed ones.

In addition, the sample was reused for a study of T cells in Graves' hyperthyroidism and ophthalmopathy. As that study records: Thyroid ultrasound and orbital computed tomography, with clinical symptoms and serum thyroxine and TRAb, informed diagnoses.

This specimen consisted of peripheral blood mononuclear cells (PBMCs), obtained at new diagnosis, from a patient treated with antithyroid drugs. V usage is TRBV11-3 and J usage is TRBJ2-5; D is perhaps TRBD2 (5 bases). The sequence was obtained from a woman aged 35 to 59 with Graves disease. CDR3 DNA sequence: TGTGCCAGCAGCTTCGAGGGATTCGAGACCCAGTACTTC. Protein: CASSFEGFETQYF.